Below, 7 T cell receptor beta chains from the same sample are listed, as sequenced in a study of response to subunit inactivated influenza vaccine. Using its own MiXCR run on the RT-PCR reads, TCRdb lists one record per CDR3 protein. The repertoire holds 500,000 to 700,000 distinct CDR3 sequences, with approximately 20% as singletons. These sequences were also reported in another study, on T cells expressing NK-cell markers. That paper adds: As the method of synthesis, 5'RACE template switching with UMIs yielded TCR beta cDNA.

The source material was CD4+ T cells sorted from PBMCs, sampled less than 13 days after vaccination. Receptors were obtained from a man aged 45-65 years who received an inactivated influenza vaccine.

This clonotype turned up a few times. The CDR3 here is CAISERELNHYEQYF. DNA of the CDR3: TGTGCCATCAGTGAGAGGGAACTGAACCACTACGAGCAGTACTTC. This chain uses TRBV10-3 with TRBJ2-7; D is unclear. Germline V gene sequence: CDR1 ENHRY, CDR2 SYGVKD. The CDR3 consists of 15 residues. Trimming removed 2 bases from V and 3 bases from J, with 14 bases in between.

The table lists this clonotype with a few counts. The CDR3 bases are TGTGCCAGCAGCTTTCTAGCGGATCCCTACAATGAGCAGTTCTTC. Translated: CASSFLADPYNEQFF. The V call is TRBV11-2, the J call TRBJ2-1; 7 positions agree with TRBD2. The trim removed 3 bases at V and 2 bases at J, leaving 4 bases unmatched. CDR1 SGHAT and CDR2 FQNNGV come from the germline V gene. The CDR3 extends over 15 amino acids.

The V and J genes are TRBV7-8 and TRBJ2-3, with TRBD2 matching over 16 bases. The J segment lost 5 bases and the V segment lost 4 bases, leaving 12 bases of the junction unmatched. Germline V gene lookup returns CDR1 SGHVS and CDR2 FQNEAQ. The CDR3 is made up of 19 amino acids. In nucleotides, the CDR3 is TGTGCCAGCAGCTCGCGGCCGGGACTAGCGGGAGGGCCTGGAGATACGCAGTATTTT. This gives the protein CASSSRPGLAGGPGDTQYF.

This clonotype was counted a few times. This rearrangement joins TRBV5-1 to TRBJ2-5; 7 positions match TRBD1. Germline assignment: CDR1 SGHRS and CDR2 YFSETQ. The V gene end was trimmed by 6 bases and the J gene end by 2 bases; junction bases not matched to a gene: 4. CDR3 length: 13 amino acids. The CDR3 sequence: CASNQGEQETQYF. CDR3 coding DNA: TGCGCCAGCAACCAGGGGGAACAAGAGACCCAGTACTTC.

This clonotype was observed a handful of times. The rearrangement links TRBV12-3 or TRBV12-4 to TRBJ2-2; D is perhaps TRBD1 (5 bases). Between the trimmed V and J ends, which lost 7 bases and 5 bases, there was a span of 14 bases. The CDR3 is made up of 14 amino acids. CDR3 in DNA: TGTGCCAGCAACCTGGAAGGGGAAACCGGGGAGCTGTTTTTT. This gives the protein CASNLEGETGELFF.

In this sample, this clonotype turned up a few times. The chain carries TRBV20-1 and TRBJ1-1; tentatively, D is TRBD1 (5 bases). Trimming took 3 bases from V and 5 from J, leaving 7 bases between them. The CDR3 is made up of 11 amino acids. Germline values: CDR1 DFQATT, CDR2 SNEGSKA (reference sequence). The CDR3 DNA reads TGCAGTGCTAGCGGGGGGACTGAAGCTTTCTTT. Its translation: CSASGGTEAFF.

The chain couples TRBV5-1 to TRBJ2-5, with D uncertain. CDR3 length: 13 residues. Trimming pared 4 bases from V and 0 bases from J, leaving 7 bases between. CDR1 is SGHRS, CDR2 YFSETQ, per germline. CDR3 in amino acids: CASSRTYQETQYF. In DNA form, the CDR3 reads TGCGCCAGCAGCAGGACGTACCAAGAGACCCAGTACTTC.